This entry describes one TCR beta chain. Its specificity is not known. The data were taken from a study of cytotoxic CD8 clonotypes in ibrutinib-treated CLL. General study points: Upon ibrutinib response clonality rose, and upon progression it fell back toward baseline.

Between the trimmed V and J ends, which lost 4 bases and 0 bases, there was a span of 13 bases. The CDR3 spans 15 residues. Germline V gene data show CDR1 as SGDLS and CDR2 as YYNGEE. Measured with immunoSEQ multiplex PCR; TCRdb has only the in-frame clones, and not every one. The sample contains roughly 180,000 clones, approximately 84% of which appear only once. This specimen was PBMCs, taken after 24 months of ibrutinib treatment. The clonotype was recovered from a human donor with chronic lymphocytic leukemia. The chain couples TRBV9 to TRBJ1-1; D possibly corresponds to TRBD1 (6 bases). The CDR3 DNA sequence: TGTGCCAGCAGCAGCCGACAGGCAATGAACACTGAAGCTTTCTTT. Translated: CASSSRQAMNTEAFF.